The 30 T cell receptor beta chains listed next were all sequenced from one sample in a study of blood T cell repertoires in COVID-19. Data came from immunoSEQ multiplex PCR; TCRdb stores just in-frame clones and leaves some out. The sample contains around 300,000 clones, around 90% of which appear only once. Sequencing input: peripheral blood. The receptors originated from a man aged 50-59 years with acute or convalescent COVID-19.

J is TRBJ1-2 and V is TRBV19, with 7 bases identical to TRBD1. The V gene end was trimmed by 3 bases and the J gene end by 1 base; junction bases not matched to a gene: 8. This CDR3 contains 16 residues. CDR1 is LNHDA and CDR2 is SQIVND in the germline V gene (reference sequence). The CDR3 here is CASSMGTVGSNYGYTF. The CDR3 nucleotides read TGTGCCAGTAGTATGGGGACAGTAGGAAGTAACTATGGCTACACCTTC.

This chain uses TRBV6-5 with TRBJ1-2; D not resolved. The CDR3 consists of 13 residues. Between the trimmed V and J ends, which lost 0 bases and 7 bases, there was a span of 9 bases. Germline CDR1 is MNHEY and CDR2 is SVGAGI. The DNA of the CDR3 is TGTGCCAGCAGTTACTCGGCGGGGAGTGGCTACACCTTC. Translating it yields CASSYSAGSGYTF.

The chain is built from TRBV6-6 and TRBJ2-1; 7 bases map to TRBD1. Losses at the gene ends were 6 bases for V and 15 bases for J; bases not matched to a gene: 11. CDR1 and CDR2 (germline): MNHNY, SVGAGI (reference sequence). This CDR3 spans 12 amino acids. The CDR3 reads CASSPGDSRWFF. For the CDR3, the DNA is TGTGCCAGCAGCCCTGGGGACAGCCGGTGGTTCTTC.

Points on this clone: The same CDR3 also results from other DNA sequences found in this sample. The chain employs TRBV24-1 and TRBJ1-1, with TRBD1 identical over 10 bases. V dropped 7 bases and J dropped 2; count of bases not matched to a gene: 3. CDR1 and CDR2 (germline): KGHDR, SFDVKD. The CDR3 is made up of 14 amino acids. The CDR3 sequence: CATRGTGENTEAFF. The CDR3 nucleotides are TGTGCCACCAGGGGGACAGGGGAAAACACTGAAGCTTTCTTT.

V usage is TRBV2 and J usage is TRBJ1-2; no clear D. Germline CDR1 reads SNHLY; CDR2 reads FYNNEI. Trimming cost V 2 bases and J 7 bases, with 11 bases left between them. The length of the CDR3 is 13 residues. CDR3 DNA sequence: TGTGCCAGCAGTGAACGGGTAGGAATTGGCTACACCTTC. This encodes CASSERVGIGYTF.

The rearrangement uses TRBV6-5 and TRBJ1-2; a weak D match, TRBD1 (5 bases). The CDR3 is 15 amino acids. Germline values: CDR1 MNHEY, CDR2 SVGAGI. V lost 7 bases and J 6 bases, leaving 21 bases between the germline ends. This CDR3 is CASTYGGNLENGYTF. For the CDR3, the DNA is TGTGCCAGCACTTATGGGGGGAATCTAGAGAATGGCTACACCTTC.

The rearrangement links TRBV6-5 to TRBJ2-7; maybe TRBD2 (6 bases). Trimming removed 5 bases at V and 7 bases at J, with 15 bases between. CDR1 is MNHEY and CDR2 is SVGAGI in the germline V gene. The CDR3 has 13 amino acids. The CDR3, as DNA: TGTGCCAGCAGTCCCGGATTAGCGGTTGAGCAGTACTTC. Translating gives CASSPGLAVEQYF.

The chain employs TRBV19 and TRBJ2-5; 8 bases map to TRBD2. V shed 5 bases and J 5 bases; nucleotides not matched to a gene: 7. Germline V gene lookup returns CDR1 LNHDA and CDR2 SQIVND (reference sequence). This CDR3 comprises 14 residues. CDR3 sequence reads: CASSRPGGLETQYF. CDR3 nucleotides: TGTGCCAGTAGTCGCCCGGGAGGGCTGGAGACCCAGTACTTC.

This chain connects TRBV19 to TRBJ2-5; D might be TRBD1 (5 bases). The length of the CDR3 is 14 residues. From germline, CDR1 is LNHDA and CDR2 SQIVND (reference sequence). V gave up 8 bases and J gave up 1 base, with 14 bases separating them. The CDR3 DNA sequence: TGTGCCAGTTCAGGGCCAGTGCCCCAAGAGACCCAGTACTTC. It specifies CASSGPVPQETQYF.

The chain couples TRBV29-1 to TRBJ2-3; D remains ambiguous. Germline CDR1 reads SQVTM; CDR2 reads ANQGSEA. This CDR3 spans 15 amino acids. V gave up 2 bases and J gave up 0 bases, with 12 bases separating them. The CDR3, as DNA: TGCAGCGTTGAACTCGGTCCCTCTAGCACAGATACGCAGTATTTT. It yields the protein CSVELGPSSTDTQYF.

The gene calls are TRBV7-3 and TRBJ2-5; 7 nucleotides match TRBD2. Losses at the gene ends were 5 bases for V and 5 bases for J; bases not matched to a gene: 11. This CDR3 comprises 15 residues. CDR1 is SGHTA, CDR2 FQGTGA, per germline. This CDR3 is CASSPYPSGTETQYF. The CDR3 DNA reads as TGTGCCAGCAGCCCCTACCCCAGCGGGACGGAGACCCAGTACTTC.

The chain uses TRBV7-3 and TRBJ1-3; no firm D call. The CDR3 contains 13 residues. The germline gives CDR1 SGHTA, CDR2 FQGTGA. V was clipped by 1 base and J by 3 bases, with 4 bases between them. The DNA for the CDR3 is TGTGCCAGCAGCTTAAACAGTGGAAACACCATATATTTT. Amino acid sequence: CASSLNSGNTIYF. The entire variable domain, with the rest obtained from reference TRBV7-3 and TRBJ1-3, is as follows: GAGVSQTPSNKVTEKGKYVELRCDPISGHTALYWYRQSLGQGPEFLIYFQGTGAADDSGLPNDRFFAVRPEGSVSTLKIQRTERGDSAVYLCASSLNSGNTIYFGEGSWLTVV.

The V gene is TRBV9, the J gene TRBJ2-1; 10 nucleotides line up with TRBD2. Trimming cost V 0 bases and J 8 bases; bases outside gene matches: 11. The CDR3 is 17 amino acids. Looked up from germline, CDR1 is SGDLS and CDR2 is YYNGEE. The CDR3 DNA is TGTGCCAGCAGCGTAGCCAGCGGGGGGGCCTTCGCCTATGAGCAGTTCTTC. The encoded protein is CASSVASGGAFAYEQFF.

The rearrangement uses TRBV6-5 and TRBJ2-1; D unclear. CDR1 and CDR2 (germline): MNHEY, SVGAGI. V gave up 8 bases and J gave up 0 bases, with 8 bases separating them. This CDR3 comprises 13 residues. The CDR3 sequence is CASSYPSYNEQFF. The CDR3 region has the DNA TGTGCCAGCTCCTATCCCTCCTACAATGAGCAGTTCTTC.

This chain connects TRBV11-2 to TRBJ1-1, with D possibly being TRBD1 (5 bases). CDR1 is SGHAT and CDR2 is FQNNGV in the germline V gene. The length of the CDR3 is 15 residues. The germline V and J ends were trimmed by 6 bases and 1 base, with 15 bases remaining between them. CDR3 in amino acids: CASRPGGFSNTEAFF. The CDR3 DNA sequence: TGTGCCAGCAGACCTGGGGGGTTTTCGAACACTGAAGCTTTCTTT.

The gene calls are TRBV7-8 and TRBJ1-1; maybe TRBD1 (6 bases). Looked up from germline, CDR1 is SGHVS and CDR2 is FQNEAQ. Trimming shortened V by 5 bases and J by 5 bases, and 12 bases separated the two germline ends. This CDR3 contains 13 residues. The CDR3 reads CASSPGDRTEAFF. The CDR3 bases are TGTGCCAGCAGCCCAGGGGATCGGACTGAAGCTTTCTTT. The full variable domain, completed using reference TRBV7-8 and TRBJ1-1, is GAGVSQSPRYKVAKRGQDVALRCDPISGHVSLFWYQQALGQGPEFLTYFQNEAQLDKSGLPSDRFFAERPEGSVSTLKIQRTQQEDSAVYLCASSPGDRTEAFFGQGTRLTVV.

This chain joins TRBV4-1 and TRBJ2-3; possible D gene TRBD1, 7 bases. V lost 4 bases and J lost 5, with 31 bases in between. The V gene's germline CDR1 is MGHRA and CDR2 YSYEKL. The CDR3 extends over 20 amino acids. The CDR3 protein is CASSPFGGGLLPQVLDTQYF. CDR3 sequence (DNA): TGCGCCAGCAGCCCCTTCGGAGGGGGCCTCCTCCCCCAAGTATTAGATACGCAGTATTTT.

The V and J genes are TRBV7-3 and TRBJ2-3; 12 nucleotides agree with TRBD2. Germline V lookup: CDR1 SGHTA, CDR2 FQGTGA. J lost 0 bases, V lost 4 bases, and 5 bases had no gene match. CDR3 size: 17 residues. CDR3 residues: CASSSLTSGGSTDTQYF. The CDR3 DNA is TGTGCCAGCAGCTCCTTGACTAGCGGGGGAAGCACAGATACGCAGTATTTT.

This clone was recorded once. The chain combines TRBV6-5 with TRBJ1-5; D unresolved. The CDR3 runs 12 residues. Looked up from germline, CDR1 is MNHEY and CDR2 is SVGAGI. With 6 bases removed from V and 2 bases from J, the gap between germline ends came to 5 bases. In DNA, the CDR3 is TGTGCCAGCAGCCCAGGCAATCAGCCCCAGCATTTT. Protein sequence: CASSPGNQPQHF.

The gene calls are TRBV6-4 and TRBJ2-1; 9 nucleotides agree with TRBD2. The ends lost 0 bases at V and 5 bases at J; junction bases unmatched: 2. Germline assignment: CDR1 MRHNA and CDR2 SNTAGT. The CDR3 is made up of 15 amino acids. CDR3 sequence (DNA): TGTGCCAGCAGTGACTCGTTAGCGGGGGACAATGAGCAGTTCTTC. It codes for CASSDSLAGDNEQFF.

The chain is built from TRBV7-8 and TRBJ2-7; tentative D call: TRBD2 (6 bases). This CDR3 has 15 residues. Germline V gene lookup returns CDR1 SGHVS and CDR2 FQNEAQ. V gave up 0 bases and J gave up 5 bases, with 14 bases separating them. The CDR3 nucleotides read TGTGCCAGCAGCTTAGCGGACGGGCCGGGGGACGAGCAGTACTTC. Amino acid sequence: CASSLADGPGDEQYF. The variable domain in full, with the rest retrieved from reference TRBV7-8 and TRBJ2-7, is GAGVSQSPRYKVAKRGQDVALRCDPISGHVSLFWYQQALGQGPEFLTYFQNEAQLDKSGLPSDRFFAERPEGSVSTLKIQRTQQEDSAVYLCASSLADGPGDEQYFGPGTRLTVT.

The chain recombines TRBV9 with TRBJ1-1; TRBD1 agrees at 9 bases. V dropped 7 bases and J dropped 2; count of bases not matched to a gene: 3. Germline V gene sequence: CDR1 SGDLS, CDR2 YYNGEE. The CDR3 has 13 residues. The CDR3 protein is CASGTGINTEAFF. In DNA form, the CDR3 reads TGTGCCAGCGGGACAGGGATAAACACTGAAGCTTTCTTT.

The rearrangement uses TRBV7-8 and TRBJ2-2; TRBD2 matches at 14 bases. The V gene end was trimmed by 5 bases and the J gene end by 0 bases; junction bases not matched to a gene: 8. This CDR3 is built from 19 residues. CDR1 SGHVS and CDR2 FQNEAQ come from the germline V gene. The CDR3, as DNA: TGTGCCAGCAGCCCTGGGACTAGCGGGGGTTACACGAACACCGGGGAGCTGTTTTTT. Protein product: CASSPGTSGGYTNTGELFF.

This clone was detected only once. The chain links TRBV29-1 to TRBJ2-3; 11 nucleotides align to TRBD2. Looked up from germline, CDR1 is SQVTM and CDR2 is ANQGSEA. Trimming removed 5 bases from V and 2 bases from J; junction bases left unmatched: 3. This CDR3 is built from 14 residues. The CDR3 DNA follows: TGCAGCGTTCTAGCGGGGGGATCCACAGATACGCAGTATTTT. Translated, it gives CSVLAGGSTDTQYF.

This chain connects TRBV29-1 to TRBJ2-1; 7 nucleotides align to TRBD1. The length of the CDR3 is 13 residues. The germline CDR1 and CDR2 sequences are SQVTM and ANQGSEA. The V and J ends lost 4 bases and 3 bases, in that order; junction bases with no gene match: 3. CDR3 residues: CSVGGTDYNEQFF. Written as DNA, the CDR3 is TGCAGCGTTGGTGGGACAGACTACAATGAGCAGTTCTTC.

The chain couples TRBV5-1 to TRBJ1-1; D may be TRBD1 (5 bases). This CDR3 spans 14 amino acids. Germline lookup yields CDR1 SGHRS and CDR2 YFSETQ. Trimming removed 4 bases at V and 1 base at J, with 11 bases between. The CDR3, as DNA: TGCGCCAGCAGCCAACAGGTCGAGAACACTGAAGCTTTCTTT. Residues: CASSQQVENTEAFF.

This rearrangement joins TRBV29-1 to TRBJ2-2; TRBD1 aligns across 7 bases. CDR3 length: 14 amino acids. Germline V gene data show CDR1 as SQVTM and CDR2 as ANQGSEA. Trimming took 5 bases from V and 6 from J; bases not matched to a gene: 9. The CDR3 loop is CSVRETGRAGELFF. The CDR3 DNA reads TGCAGCGTTAGGGAGACAGGGAGAGCCGGGGAGCTGTTTTTT.

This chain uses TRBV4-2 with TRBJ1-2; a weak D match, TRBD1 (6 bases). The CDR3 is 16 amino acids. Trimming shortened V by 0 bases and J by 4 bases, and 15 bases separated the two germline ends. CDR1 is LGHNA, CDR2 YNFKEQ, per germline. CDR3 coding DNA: TGTGCCAGCAGCCAAGAATTGGGGGCGGCGATCTATGGCTACACCTTC. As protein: CASSQELGAAIYGYTF.

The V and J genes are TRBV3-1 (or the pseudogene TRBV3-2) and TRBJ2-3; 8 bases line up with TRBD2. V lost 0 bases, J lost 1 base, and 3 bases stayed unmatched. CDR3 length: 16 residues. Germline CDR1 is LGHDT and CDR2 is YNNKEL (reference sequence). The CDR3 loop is CASSQEGRGGTDTQYF. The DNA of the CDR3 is TGTGCCAGCAGCCAAGAAGGGCGGGGGGGCACAGATACGCAGTATTTT.

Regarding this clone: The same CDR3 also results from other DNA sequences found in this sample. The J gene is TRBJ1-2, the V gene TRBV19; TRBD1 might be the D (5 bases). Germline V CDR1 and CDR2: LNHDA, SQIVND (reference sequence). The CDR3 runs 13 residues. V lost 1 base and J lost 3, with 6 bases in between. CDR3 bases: TGTGCCAGTAGTATAGGGGGCGACTATGGCTACACCTTC. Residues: CASSIGGDYGYTF. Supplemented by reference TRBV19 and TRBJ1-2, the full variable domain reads DGGITQSPKYLFRKEGQNVTLSCEQNLNHDAMYWYRQDPGQGLRLIYYSQIVNDFQKGDIAEGYSVSREKKESFPLTVTSAQKNPTAFYLCASSIGGDYGYTFGSGTRLTVV.